The 7 T cell receptor beta chains in this list originate from one sample, sequenced in a study of T-cell reconstitution after alpha-beta-depleted transplantation in children. Unique molecular identifiers were used in preparing the TCRbeta library. In TCRdb, the PCR reads were re-called with MiXCR into one record per CDR3 protein. The data show 75,000 to 80,000 distinct CDR3 sequences, with 15% to 20% seen just once and 51% held by the top ten. The source material was PBMCs, mostly from graft donor cells, sampled 360 days after TCRalphabeta/CD19-depleted stem cell transplant. These receptors were collected from a male patient between 2 and 15 years old who had a stem cell transplant for acute lymphoblastic leukemia, so the T cells may come from the graft donor.

This clonotype was counted many times. The chain is built from TRBV10-3 and TRBJ2-1; D gene uncertain. Trimming left V 6 bases short and J 7 bases short, with 16 bases between. Germline CDR1 reads ENHRY; CDR2 reads SYGVKD. This CDR3 spans 14 amino acids. CDR3 nucleotide sequence: TGTGCCATCAGGCAGAAAGGACCTCATAATGAGCAGTTCTTC. Protein sequence: CAIRQKGPHNEQFF.

This clonotype was detected many times. The gene calls are TRBV2 and TRBJ2-4; either TRBD1 or TRBD2 may fit D (6 bases each). CDR3 size: 15 residues. Germline V lookup: CDR1 SNHLY, CDR2 FYNNEI. With 6 bases removed from V and 1 base from J, the gap between germline ends came to 13 bases. The CDR3 DNA sequence: TGTGCCAGCAGCTCGACAGGAGGGGCCAAAAACATTCAGTACTTC. Protein product: CASSSTGGAKNIQYF.

The rearrangement uses TRBV5-1 and TRBJ2-7; a possible D gene is TRBD2 (7 bases). Germline CDR1 and CDR2: SGHRS and YFSETQ. Deletions cut 0 bases from V and 3 bases from J, with 22 bases between. There are 18 residues in the CDR3. The CDR3 DNA follows: TGCGCCAGCAGCTTGGGGACTTGGGGGGGGCGCATTGGCTACGAGCAGTACTTC. Translating it yields CASSLGTWGGRIGYEQYF.

This clonotype has only a few counts. V gene TRBV12-3 or TRBV12-4 combines with J gene TRBJ2-2; D perhaps matches TRBD1 (7 bases). This CDR3 is 17 amino acids long. V lost 7 bases and J lost 1, with 19 bases in between. CDR3 amino acids: CASNDLRDRENTGELFF. For the CDR3, the DNA is TGTGCCAGCAATGATCTGCGGGACAGAGAGAACACCGGGGAGCTGTTTTTT.

In this sample, this clonotype turned up a few times. The J gene is TRBJ2-7, the V gene TRBV2; D is unresolved. This CDR3 spans 12 amino acids. V gave up 4 bases and J gave up 7 bases, with 11 bases separating them. Germline CDR1 reads SNHLY; CDR2 reads FYNNEI. The CDR3 DNA is TGTGCCAGCAGTGCCCTTAGAAGGGAGCAGTACTTC. This sequence encodes CASSALRREQYF.

This clonotype was found many times. The chain is built from TRBV5-1 and TRBJ1-2; 10 nucleotides agree with TRBD1. This CDR3 contains 15 residues. The V and J ends lost 0 bases and 3 bases, in that order; junction bases with no gene match: 2. Germline loops: CDR1 SGHRS, CDR2 YFSETQ. CDR3 amino acids: CASSLEDRGDYGYTF. The CDR3 DNA is TGCGCCAGCAGCTTGGAGGACAGGGGGGACTATGGCTACACCTTC.

This clonotype was found a few times. This rearrangement joins TRBV6-5 to TRBJ2-7, with a tentative D call TRBD2 (6 bases). CDR1 MNHEY and CDR2 SVGAGI come from the germline V gene. Trimming left V 5 bases short and J 4 bases short, with 15 bases between. This CDR3 is built from 14 residues. The CDR3 bases are TGTGCCAGCAGTCCCAGGCGGGGCGGGTACGAGCAGTACTTC. This gives the protein CASSPRRGGYEQYF.